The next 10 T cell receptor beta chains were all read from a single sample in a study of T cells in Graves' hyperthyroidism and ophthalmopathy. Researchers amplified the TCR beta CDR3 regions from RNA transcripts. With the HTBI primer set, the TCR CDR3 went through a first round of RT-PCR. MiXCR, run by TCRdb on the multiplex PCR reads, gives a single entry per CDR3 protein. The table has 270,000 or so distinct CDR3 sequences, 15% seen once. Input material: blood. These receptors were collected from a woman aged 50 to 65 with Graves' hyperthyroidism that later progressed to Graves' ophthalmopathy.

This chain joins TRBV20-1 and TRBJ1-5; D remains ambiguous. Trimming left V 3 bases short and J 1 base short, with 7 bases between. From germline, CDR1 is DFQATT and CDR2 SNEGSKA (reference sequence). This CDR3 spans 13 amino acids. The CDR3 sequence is CSARAASNQPQHF. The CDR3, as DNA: TGCAGTGCTAGGGCCGCGAGCAATCAGCCCCAGCATTTT.

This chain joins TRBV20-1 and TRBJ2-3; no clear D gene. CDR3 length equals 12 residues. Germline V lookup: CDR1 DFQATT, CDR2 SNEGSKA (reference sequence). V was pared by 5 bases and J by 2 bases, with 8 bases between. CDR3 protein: CSAPRDTDTQYF. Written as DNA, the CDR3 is TGCAGTGCTCCTAGGGACACAGATACGCAGTATTTT.

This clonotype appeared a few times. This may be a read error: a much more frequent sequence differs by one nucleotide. In nucleotides, the CDR3 is TGTGCCAGCAGAGAGGGCCCGGGACTAGCGGGAGGAGGCCCCTACAGTGAGCAGTTCTTC. Translating gives CASREGPGLAGGGPYSEQFF. This chain uses TRBV7-2 with TRBJ2-1; TRBD2 matches at 15 bases. CDR1 and CDR2 (germline): SGHTA, FQGNSA. This CDR3 contains 20 residues.

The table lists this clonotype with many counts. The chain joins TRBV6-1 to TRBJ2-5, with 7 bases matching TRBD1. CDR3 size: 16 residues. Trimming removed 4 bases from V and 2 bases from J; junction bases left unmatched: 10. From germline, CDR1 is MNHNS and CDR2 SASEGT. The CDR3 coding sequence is TGTGCCAGCAGTGGTTATAACTCGGGACAGCAAGAGACCCAGTACTTC. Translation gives CASSGYNSGQQETQYF.

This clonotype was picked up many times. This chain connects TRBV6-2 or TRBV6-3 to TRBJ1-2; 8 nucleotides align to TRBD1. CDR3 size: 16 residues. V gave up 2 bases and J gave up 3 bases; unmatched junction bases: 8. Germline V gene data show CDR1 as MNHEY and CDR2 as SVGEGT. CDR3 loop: CASSYRPGGSDYGYTF. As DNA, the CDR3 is TGTGCCAGCAGTTACCGTCCAGGGGGCTCGGACTATGGCTACACCTTC.

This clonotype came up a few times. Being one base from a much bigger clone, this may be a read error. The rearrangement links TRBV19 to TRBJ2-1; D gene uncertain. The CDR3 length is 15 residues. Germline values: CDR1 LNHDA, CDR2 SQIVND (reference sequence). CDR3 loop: CASSPLDRSYSEQFF. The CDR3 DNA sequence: TGTGCCAGTAGTCCGCTAGACCGCTCCTACAGTGAGCAGTTCTTC.

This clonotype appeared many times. CDR3 nucleotide sequence: TGCGCCAGCAGCGCGGAGAAAGTAAATAATTCACCCCTCCACTTT. Encoded protein: CASSAEKVNNSPLHF. The chain joins TRBV5-1 to TRBJ1-6; D gene ambiguous. V lost 4 bases to trimming and J lost 5 bases, with 13 bases between them. From germline, CDR1 is SGHRS and CDR2 YFSETQ. There are 15 residues in the CDR3.

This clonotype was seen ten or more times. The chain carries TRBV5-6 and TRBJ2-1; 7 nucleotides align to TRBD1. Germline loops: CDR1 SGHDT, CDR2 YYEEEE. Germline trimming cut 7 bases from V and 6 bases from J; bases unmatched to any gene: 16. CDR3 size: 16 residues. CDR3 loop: CASGKGERQGINEQFF. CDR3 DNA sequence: TGTGCCAGCGGAAAGGGGGAAAGACAGGGCATCAATGAGCAGTTCTTC.

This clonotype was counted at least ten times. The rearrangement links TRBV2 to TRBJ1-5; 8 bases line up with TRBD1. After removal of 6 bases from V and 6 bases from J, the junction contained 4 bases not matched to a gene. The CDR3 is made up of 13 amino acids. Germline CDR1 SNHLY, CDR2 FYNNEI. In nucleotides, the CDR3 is TGTGCCAGCAGCGATGACAGGGGTCAGCCCCAGCATTTT. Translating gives CASSDDRGQPQHF.

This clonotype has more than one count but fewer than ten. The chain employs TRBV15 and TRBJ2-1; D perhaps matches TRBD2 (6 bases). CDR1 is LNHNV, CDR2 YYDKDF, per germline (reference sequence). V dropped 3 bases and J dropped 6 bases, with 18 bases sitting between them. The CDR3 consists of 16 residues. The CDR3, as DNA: TGTGCCACCAGCAGTCCAAGAGGGGACTTCCCCAATGAGCAGTTCTTC. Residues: CATSSPRGDFPNEQFF. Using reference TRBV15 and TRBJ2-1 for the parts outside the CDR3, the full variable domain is DAMVIQNPRYQVTQFGKPVTLSCSQTLNHNVMYWYQQKSSQAPKLLFHYYDKDFNNEADTPDNFQSRRPNTSFCFLDIRSPGLGDTAMYLCATSSPRGDFPNEQFFGPGTRLTVL.